This TCR beta chain was sequenced during a study of human T cells and chemical hapten exposure (dated by TCRdb to 2020 to 2022). Regarding the study in general: The libraries were sequenced as a pool, and the TCR yield per sample differed mostly because of small variations in library volumes within the pool. Both TCR alpha and TCR beta chains were sequenced from each blood RNA sample. In alopecia patients, the study followed how the peripheral blood TCR repertoire changed in vivo over primary and secondary sensitization to diphenylcyclopropenone (DPC), a hapten.

According to the germline V gene, CDR1 reads MNHNS and CDR2 reads SASEGT. Measured from the cysteine to the phenylalanine, the CDR3 is 13 residues long. Of the read, only the CDR3 DNA is kept; its 39 bases are in frame from base 1. V loses 7 bases, J loses 2 bases, and the germline ends lie 9 bases apart. The label giving this sample's time point can be read as: healthy volunteer bleed at 2 weeks. Total RNA was isolated from unfractionated whole blood collected in Tempus Blood RNA tubes. Roughly 5 healthy volunteers served as TCR sequencing controls and were bled at day 0, 2 weeks and 6 weeks. The library was generated by RACE. Instrument on record: NextSeq 500. Library preparation attached unique molecular identifiers to individual cDNA molecules for quantitative, reproducible TCR counting. The authors' analysis ran thus. Samples had a median of roughly 91,000 TCRs, with a range from 23,224 to 690,600. V, J and CDR3 annotation of the TCR reads was performed with the Decombinator software suite. Every sample was subsampled to the same number of TCRs (28,000) for the PS versus PT1 abundance plots. TCRs were defined as expanded if absent before sensitization and observed at least eight times at the 2-week time point. TCRdb reran the public reads through fastp at Q25 and MiXCR, keeping productive beta chains. Every entry covers one CDR3 protein and lists the most common genes and DNA from its rows. For this entry, the V and J calls and clone size follow TCRdb and not the study's own pipeline. The sample yields roughly 30,000 distinct CDR3 sequences; 7% to 8.5% were counted once. The ten largest account for under 10% of the sample.

A word on this clonotype: It has no known antigen specificity. No base-level quality is on record; no much larger clone is a single base apart.

What the study reported, not specific to this receptor: After repeated subsampling, the strength of the expansion versus patch-test correlation and the threshold at which it became significant changed. DPC sensitization did not change the number of TCRs with a frequency above 1 in 1000, and there was no evidence of changes in global repertoire structure.

What was sequenced was whole blood. This clonotype was sampled from a human donor in good health. Some clones in this sample may be carry-over from other donors' samples. Here the chain combines TRBV6-1 and TRBJ2-1; confidence is insufficient to name the D gene. Here the CDR3 is given as CASTRLAYNEQFF. The nucleotides are TGTGCCAGCACGAGGTTAGCCTACAATGAGCAGTTCTTC.